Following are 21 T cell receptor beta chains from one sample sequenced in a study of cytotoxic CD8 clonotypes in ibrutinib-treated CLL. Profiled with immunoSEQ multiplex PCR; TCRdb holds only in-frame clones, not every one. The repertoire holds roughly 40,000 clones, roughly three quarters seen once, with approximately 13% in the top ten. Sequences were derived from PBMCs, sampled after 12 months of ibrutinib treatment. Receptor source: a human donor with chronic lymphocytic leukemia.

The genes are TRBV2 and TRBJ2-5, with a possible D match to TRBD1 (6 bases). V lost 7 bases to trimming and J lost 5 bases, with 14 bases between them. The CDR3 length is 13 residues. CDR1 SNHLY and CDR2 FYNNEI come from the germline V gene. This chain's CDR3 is CASTQGLVETQYF. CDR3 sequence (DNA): TGTGCCAGCACGCAGGGGTTGGTGGAGACCCAGTACTTC.

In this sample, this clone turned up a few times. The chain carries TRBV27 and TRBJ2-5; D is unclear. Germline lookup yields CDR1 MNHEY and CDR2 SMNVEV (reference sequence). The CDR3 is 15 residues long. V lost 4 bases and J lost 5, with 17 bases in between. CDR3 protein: CASSSPGRPGETQYF. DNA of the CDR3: TGTGCCAGCAGTTCTCCGGGCCGACCTGGGGAGACCCAGTACTTC.

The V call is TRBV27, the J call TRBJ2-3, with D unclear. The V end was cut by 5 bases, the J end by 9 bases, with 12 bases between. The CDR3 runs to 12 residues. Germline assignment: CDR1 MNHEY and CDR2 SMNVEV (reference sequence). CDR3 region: CASSPPTGTQYF. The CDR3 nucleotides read TGTGCCAGCAGTCCCCCGACCGGCACGCAGTATTTT.

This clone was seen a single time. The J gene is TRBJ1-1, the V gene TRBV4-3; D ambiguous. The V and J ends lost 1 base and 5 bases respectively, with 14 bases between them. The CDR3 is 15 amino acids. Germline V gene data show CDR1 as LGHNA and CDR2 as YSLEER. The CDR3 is CASSQGSRIGTEAFF. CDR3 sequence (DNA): TGCGCCAGCAGCCAAGGGTCAAGAATAGGAACTGAAGCTTTCTTT.

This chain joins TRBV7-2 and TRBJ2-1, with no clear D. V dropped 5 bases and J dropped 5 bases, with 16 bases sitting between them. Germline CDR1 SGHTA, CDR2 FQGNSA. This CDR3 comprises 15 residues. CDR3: CASSLYPETNNEQFF. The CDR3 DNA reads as TGTGCCAGCAGCCTTTACCCGGAAACCAACAATGAGCAGTTCTTC.

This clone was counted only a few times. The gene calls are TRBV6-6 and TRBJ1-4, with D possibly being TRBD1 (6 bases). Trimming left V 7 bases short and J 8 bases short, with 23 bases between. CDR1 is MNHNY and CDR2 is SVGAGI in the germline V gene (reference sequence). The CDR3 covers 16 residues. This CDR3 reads CASTKSRQAFSEKLFF. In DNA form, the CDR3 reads TGTGCCAGCACCAAAAGTCGACAGGCCTTCTCCGAAAAACTGTTTTTT.

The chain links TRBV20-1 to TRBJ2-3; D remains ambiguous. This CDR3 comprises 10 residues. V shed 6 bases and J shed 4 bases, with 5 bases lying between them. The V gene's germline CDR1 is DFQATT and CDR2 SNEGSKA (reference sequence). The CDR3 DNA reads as TGCAGTGCCGCCGCAGATACGCAGTATTTT. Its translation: CSAAADTQYF.

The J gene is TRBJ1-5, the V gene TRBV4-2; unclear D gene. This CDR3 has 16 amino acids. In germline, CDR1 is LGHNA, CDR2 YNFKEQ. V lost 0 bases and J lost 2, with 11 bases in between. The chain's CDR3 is CASSQEFGTGNQPQHF. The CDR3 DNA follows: TGTGCCAGCAGCCAAGAGTTCGGAACCGGCAATCAGCCCCAGCATTTT.

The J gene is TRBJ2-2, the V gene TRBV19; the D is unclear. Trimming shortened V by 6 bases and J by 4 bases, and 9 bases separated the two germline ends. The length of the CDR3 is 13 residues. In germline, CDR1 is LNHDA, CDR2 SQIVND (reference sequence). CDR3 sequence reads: CASRGLVTGELFF. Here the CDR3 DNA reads TGTGCCAGTAGGGGGTTGGTCACCGGGGAGCTGTTTTTT. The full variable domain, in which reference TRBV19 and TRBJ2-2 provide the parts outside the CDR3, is DGGITQSPKYLFRKEGQNVTLSCEQNLNHDAMYWYRQDPGQGLRLIYYSQIVNDFQKGDIAEGYSVSREKKESFPLTVTSAQKNPTAFYLCASRGLVTGELFFGEGSRLTVL.

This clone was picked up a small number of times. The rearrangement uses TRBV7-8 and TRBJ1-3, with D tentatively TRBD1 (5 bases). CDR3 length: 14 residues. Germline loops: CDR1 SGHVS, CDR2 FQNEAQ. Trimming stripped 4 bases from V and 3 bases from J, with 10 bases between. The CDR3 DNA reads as TGTGCCAGCAGCTCCCGGGGGGTTGGAAACACCATATATTTT. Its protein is CASSSRGVGNTIYF.

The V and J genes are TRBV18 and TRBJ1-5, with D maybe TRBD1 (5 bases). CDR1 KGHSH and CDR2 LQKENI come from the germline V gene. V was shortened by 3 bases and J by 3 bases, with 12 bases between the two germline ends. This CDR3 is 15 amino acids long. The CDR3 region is CASSPLGAVNQPQHF. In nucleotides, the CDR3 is TGTGCCAGCTCACCCCTCGGGGCGGTCAATCAGCCCCAGCATTTT.

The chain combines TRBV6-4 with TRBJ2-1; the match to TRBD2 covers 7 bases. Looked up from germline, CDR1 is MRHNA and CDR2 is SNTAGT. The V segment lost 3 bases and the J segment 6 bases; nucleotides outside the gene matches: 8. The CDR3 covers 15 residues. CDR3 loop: CASSDREGMFNEQFF. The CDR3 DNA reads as TGTGCCAGCAGTGATAGGGAGGGGATGTTCAATGAGCAGTTCTTC.

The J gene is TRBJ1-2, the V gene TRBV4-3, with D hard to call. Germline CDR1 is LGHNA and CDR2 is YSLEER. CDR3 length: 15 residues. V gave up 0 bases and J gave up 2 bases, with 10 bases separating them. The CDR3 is CASSQDLQKNYGYTF. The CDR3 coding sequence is TGCGCCAGCAGCCAAGATCTCCAAAAAAACTATGGCTACACCTTC.

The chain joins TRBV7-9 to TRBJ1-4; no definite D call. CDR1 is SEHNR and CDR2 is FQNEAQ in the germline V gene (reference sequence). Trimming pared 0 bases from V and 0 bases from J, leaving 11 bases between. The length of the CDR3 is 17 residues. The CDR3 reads CASSLAQTAATNEKLFF. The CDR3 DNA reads TGTGCCAGCAGCTTAGCGCAAACGGCCGCAACTAATGAAAAACTGTTTTTT.

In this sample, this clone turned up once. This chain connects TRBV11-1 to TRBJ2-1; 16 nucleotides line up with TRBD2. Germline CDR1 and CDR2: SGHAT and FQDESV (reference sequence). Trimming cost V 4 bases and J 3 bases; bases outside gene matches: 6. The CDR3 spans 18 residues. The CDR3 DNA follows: TGTGCCAGCAGCTCTGGGACTAGCGGGAGGGCCAGCTACAATGAGCAGTTCTTC. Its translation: CASSSGTSGRASYNEQFF. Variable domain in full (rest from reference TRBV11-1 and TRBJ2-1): EAEVAQSPRYKITEKSQAVAFWCDPISGHATLYWYRQILGQGPELLVQFQDESVVDDSQLPKDRFSAERLKGVDSTLKIQPAELGDSAMYLCASSSGTSGRASYNEQFFGPGTRLTVL.

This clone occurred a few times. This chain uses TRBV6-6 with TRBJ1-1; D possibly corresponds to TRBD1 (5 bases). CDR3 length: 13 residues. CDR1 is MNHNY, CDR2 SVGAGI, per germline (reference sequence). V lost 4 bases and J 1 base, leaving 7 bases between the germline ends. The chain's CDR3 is CASSSTGNTEAFF. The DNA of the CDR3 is TGTGCCAGCAGTTCCACAGGGAACACTGAAGCTTTCTTT.

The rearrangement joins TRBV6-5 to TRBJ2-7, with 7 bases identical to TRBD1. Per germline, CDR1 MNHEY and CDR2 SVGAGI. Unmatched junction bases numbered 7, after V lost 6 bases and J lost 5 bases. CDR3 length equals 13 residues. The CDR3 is CASRRQGGDEQYF. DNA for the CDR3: TGTGCCAGCAGGCGACAGGGCGGCGACGAGCAGTACTTC.

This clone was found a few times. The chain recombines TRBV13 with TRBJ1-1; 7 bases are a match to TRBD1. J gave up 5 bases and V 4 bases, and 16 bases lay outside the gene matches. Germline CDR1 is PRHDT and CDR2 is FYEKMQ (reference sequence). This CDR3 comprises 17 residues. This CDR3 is CASSSGGIGAVKTEAFF. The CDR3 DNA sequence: TGTGCCAGCAGCTCAGGGGGTATCGGGGCAGTAAAGACTGAAGCTTTCTTT.

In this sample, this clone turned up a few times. CDR3 sequence (DNA): TGCGCCAGCAGTGAGTCGCCCGGGACAGTGAGCACAGATACGCAGTATTTT. Its protein is CASSESPGTVSTDTQYF. The chain is built from TRBV10-1 and TRBJ2-3, with 7 positions matching TRBD1. J gave up 0 bases and V 0 bases, and 6 bases lay outside the gene matches. CDR1 is WNHNN, CDR2 SYGVQD, per germline (reference sequence). This CDR3 is 17 amino acids long.

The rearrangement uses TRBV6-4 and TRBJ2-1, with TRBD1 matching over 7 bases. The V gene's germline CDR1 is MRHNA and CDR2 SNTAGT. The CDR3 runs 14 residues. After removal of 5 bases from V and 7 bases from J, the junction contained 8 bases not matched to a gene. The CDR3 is CASSKGTAANEQFF. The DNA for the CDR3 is TGTGCCAGCAGTAAAGGGACAGCGGCTAATGAGCAGTTCTTC.

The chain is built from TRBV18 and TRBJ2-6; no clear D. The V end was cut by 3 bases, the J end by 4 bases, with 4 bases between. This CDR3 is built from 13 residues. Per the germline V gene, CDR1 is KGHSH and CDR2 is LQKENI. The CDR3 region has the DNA TGTGCCAGCTCACCTGGAGGGGCCAACGTCCTGACTTTC. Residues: CASSPGGANVLTF.